Below are 10 T cell receptor beta chains sequenced from a single sample in a study of shared clonotypes between healthy human individuals. Measured with immunoSEQ multiplex PCR; TCRdb has only the in-frame clones, and not every one. Seen here are 2 million to 3 million clones, 93% observed once, and the top ten hold around 0.37%. The specimen was naive CD4+ T cells from PBMCs. Subset indicated: CD45RA+ positively selected. The receptors stem from a man aged 18 to 30 in good health. Some clones in this sample may be carry-over from other donors' samples.

The chain recombines TRBV18 with TRBJ2-3; D is undetermined. The length of the CDR3 is 15 residues. Germline V gene data show CDR1 as KGHSH and CDR2 as LQKENI. V lost 3 bases and J 0 bases, leaving 10 bases between the germline ends. This chain's CDR3 is CASSPLTTSTDTQYF. Here the CDR3 DNA reads TGTGCCAGCTCACCCCTTACTACGAGCACAGATACGCAGTATTTT.

This rearrangement joins TRBV7-2 to TRBJ1-1; TRBD1 aligns across 7 bases. The germline V gene encodes CDR1 SGHTA and CDR2 FQGNSA. Trimming at V came to 5 bases and at J to 3 bases, leaving 9 bases not matched to a gene. The CDR3 length is 15 residues. The CDR3 DNA follows: TGTGCCAGCAGCAAGAACAGGGGTTGGGACACTGAAGCTTTCTTT. Residues: CASSKNRGWDTEAFF.

V is TRBV29-1 and J is TRBJ2-2, with D perhaps matching TRBD1 or TRBD2 (7 bases each). This CDR3 comprises 15 residues. Germline assignment: CDR1 SQVTM and CDR2 ANQGSEA. The V end was cut by 7 bases, the J end by 0 bases, with 15 bases between. The CDR3 sequence: CSAKQGTTNTGELFF. The CDR3 nucleotides read TGCAGCGCCAAACAGGGGACTACGAACACCGGGGAGCTGTTTTTT.

The chain joins TRBV18 to TRBJ2-7, with a tentative D call TRBD2 (5 bases). The CDR3 is 13 residues long. The ends were cut back, 8 bases at V and 5 bases at J, with 16 bases in the middle. Germline V gene lookup returns CDR1 KGHSH and CDR2 LQKENI. CDR3 in amino acids: CASRNTGSNEQYF. The CDR3 nucleotides are TGTGCCAGCCGGAATACGGGGTCCAACGAGCAGTACTTC.

V gene TRBV28 combines with J gene TRBJ1-1, with D perhaps TRBD1 (5 bases). The germline V gene encodes CDR1 MDHEN and CDR2 SYDVKM. CDR3 size: 14 residues. The V end was cut by 10 bases, the J end by 4 bases, with 19 bases between. The CDR3 sequence is CATTGTVGFTEAFF. CDR3 bases: TGTGCCACTACCGGGACGGTAGGGTTCACTGAAGCTTTCTTT.

This sequence joins TRBV4-1 and TRBJ1-4; weak D call: TRBD1 (6 bases). With 3 bases removed from V and 0 bases from J, the gap between germline ends came to 11 bases. This CDR3 is built from 16 residues. The V gene's germline CDR1 is MGHRA and CDR2 YSYEKL. CDR3 loop: CASSHRGPATNEKLFF. Here the CDR3 DNA reads TGCGCCAGCAGCCACAGGGGCCCTGCAACTAATGAAAAACTGTTTTTT.

The rearrangement links TRBV7-3 to TRBJ2-7; 9 bases align to TRBD2. The V gene's germline CDR1 is SGHTA and CDR2 FQGTGA. This CDR3 is built from 14 residues. Trimming removed 3 bases from V and 5 bases from J; junction bases left unmatched: 5. CDR3 amino acids: CASSLGTSPNEQYF. The CDR3 bases are TGTGCCAGCAGCTTGGGGACTAGCCCGAACGAGCAGTACTTC.

The chain uses TRBV30 and TRBJ2-1; TRBD1 aligns across 7 bases. CDR3 size: 14 residues. The germline CDR1 and CDR2 sequences are GTSNPN and SVGIG (reference sequence). After removal of 1 base from V and 2 bases from J, the junction contained 2 bases not matched to a gene. CDR3 sequence reads: CAWSGTGPYNEQFF. CDR3 DNA: TGTGCCTGGAGTGGGACAGGCCCCTACAATGAGCAGTTCTTC.

This clone is a singleton in its sample. Other DNA sequences of this sample code for an identical CDR3. This chain uses TRBV5-5 with TRBJ2-5; 7 bases line up with TRBD1. CDR1 and CDR2 (germline): SGHKS, YYEKEE (reference sequence). V lost 4 bases to trimming and J lost 2 bases; unmatched junction nucleotides: 5. The CDR3 loop spans 14 amino acids. The chain's CDR3 is CASSLGTVQETQYF. The CDR3 bases are TGTGCCAGCAGCCTAGGGACAGTGCAAGAGACCCAGTACTTC.

This clone was found once. The chain recombines TRBV18 with TRBJ2-5, with D perhaps TRBD1 (5 bases). The CDR3 has 16 residues. V gave up 1 base and J gave up 5 bases, with 17 bases separating them. Germline assignment: CDR1 KGHSH and CDR2 LQKENI. Written as DNA, the CDR3 is TGTGCCAGCTCACCACGGAGACAGCAAGTAGGGGAGACCCAGTACTTC. It specifies CASSPRRQQVGETQYF.